The T cell receptor (beta chain) under discussion was sequenced for a study of T cell repertoires in ileal Crohn's disease. Patients were adults with ileal or ileocolonic Crohn's disease needing resection. Generated by immunoSEQ multiplex PCR, the TCRdb table keeps only in-frame clones and is missing some. In the table there are 15,000 or so clones, more than 85% of which are singletons. This clone was seen just once. V lost 5 bases and J lost 5, with 18 bases in between. The CDR3 runs 15 residues. CDR1 and CDR2 (germline): LNHDA, SQIVND (reference sequence). The specimen was ileal tissue. The chain is built from TRBV19 and TRBJ2-5; a weak D match, TRBD1 (6 bases). This TCR derives from an adult with Crohn's disease. The chain's CDR3 is CASSVTGTPGETQYF. In nucleotides, the CDR3 is TGTGCCAGTAGTGTTACCGGGACACCGGGGGAGACCCAGTACTTC.